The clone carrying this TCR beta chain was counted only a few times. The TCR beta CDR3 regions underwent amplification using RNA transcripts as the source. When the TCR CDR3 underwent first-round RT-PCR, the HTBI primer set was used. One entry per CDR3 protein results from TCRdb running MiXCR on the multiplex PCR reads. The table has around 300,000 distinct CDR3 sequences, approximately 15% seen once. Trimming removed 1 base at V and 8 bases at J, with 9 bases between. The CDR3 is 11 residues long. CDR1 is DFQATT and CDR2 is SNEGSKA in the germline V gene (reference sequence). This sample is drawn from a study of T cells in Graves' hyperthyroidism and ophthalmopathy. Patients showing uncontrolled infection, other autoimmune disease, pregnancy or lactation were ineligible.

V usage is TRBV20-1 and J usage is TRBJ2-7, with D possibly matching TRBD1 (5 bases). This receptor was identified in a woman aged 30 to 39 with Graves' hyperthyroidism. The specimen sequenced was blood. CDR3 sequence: CSARGQDKQYF. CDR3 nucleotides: TGCAGTGCTAGAGGTCAGGACAAGCAGTACTTC.